These T cell receptor beta chains were read from a single sample in a study of shared clonotypes between healthy human individuals. Clones were read by immunoSEQ multiplex PCR, and TCRdb kept only the in-frame ones, dropping some. The sample comprises hundreds of thousands of clones, about 95% of which are singletons, and approximately 0.11% rests with the top ten. The sample comprised naive CD8+ T cells sorted from blood. The receptors come from a woman between 25 and 40 years old in good health. Each CDR3 is given with its conserved first and last residue. A D gene is named only where the DNA matches it firmly. The size entry is marked missing in some rows and otherwise reads once, few, many or a size class.

clone size: -
J gene: TRBJ2-7
D gene: -
V gene: TRBV28
CDR3 DNA: TGTGCCAGCAGTTTCGGCCGCTACGAGCAGTACTTC
CDR3 protein: CASSFGRYEQYF

clone size: -
J gene: TRBJ2-3
D gene: -
V gene: TRBV5-1
CDR3 DNA: TGCGCCAGCAGCTCTCGCACAGATACGCAGTATTTT
CDR3 protein: CASSSRTDTQYF

clone size: -
J gene: TRBJ2-4
D gene: -
V gene: TRBV28
CDR3 DNA: TGTGCCAGCAGCCCGTCGGACTGGGGAGCCAAAAACATTCAGTACTTC
CDR3 protein: CASSPSDWGAKNIQYF

clone size: -
J gene: TRBJ2-3
D gene: TRBD1
V gene: TRBV6-1
CDR3 DNA: TGTGCCAGCAGTGATTGGTCAGGGGGCCCCACAGATACGCAGTATTTT
CDR3 protein: CASSDWSGGPTDTQYF

clone size: -
J gene: TRBJ2-7
D gene: TRBD2
V gene: TRBV15
CDR3 DNA: TGTGCCACCAGTCCGAGTAGCACCGGGACTAGCGCGTACGAGCAGTACTTC
CDR3 protein: CATSPSSTGTSAYEQYF

clone size: once
J gene: TRBJ1-4
D gene: -
V gene: TRBV28
CDR3 DNA: TGTGCCAGCAGTTTAAAATTACTTAATGAAAAACTGTTTTTT
CDR3 protein: CASSLKLLNEKLFF

clone size: -
J gene: TRBJ1-2
D gene: TRBD1
V gene: TRBV27
CDR3 DNA: TGTGCCAGCAGTTTCCTACAGGGGAATGGCTACACCTTC
CDR3 protein: CASSFLQGNGYTF

clone size: -
J gene: TRBJ2-7
D gene: -
V gene: TRBV6-1
CDR3 DNA: TGTGCCAGCAGTGAGGGTTTCTACGAGCAGTACTTC
CDR3 protein: CASSEGFYEQYF

clone size: -
J gene: TRBJ2-1
D gene: -
V gene: TRBV19
CDR3 DNA: TGTGCCAGTAGTATAAGGGGGAGCTCCTACAATGAGCAGTTCTTC
CDR3 protein: CASSIRGSSYNEQFF

clone size: -
J gene: TRBJ2-7
D gene: TRBD1
V gene: TRBV9
CDR3 DNA: TGTGCCAGCAGCGACTCAACACACGGGACAGGGGCCCCTTCCGAGCAGTACTTC
CDR3 protein: CASSDSTHGTGAPSEQYF

clone size: -
J gene: TRBJ2-2
D gene: TRBD2
V gene: TRBV27
CDR3 DNA: TGTGCCAGCAGTTTCCTTAGCGGGAGGGCCACCGGGGAGCTGTTTTTT
CDR3 protein: CASSFLSGRATGELFF

clone size: -
J gene: TRBJ2-5
D gene: TRBD1
V gene: TRBV6-1
CDR3 DNA: TGTGCCAGCAGTGAGGACAGGGGGCAAGAGACCCAGTACTTC
CDR3 protein: CASSEDRGQETQYF

clone size: -
J gene: TRBJ2-7
D gene: TRBD2
V gene: TRBV15
CDR3 DNA: TGTGCCACCAGCAGAGAACTAGCGGGAGGCGAGCAGTACTTC
CDR3 protein: CATSRELAGGEQYF

clone size: -
J gene: TRBJ2-7
D gene: -
V gene: TRBV7-8
CDR3 DNA: TGTGCCAGCAGCTTAGCCTTATTGCAGTACTCATCCTACGAGCAGTACTTC
CDR3 protein: CASSLALLQYSSYEQYF

clone size: -
J gene: TRBJ1-1
D gene: -
V gene: TRBV10-3
CDR3 DNA: TGTGCCATCAGTGACATCAGGGGCCATTCGAACACTGAAGCTTTCTTT
CDR3 protein: CAISDIRGHSNTEAFF